The clone carrying this T cell receptor (beta chain) has ten or more counts. No antigen is known for it. RNA transcripts provided the template for amplifying TCR beta CDR3 regions. HTBI primers were used in a first-round RT-PCR, which preceded a second-round multiplex PCR. TCRdb reprocessed the multiplex PCR reads via MiXCR and lists one record per CDR3 protein. Here the sample spans over a million distinct CDR3 sequences, roughly two fifths being singletons. The CDR3 consists of 13 residues. Trimming left V 8 bases short and J 4 bases short, with 14 bases between. This entry is derived from a study of Graves' ophthalmopathy and Graves' hyperthyroidism. Study as a whole: Hyperthyroidism showing no ophthalmopathy within 18 months of follow-up was stable. Broader study findings: Thyroid clonotypes that were expanded above 0.001 frequency mostly also appeared in blood.

The TCR comes from an adult man with Graves' hyperthyroidism. The sequenced sample was peripheral blood or thyroid tissue (not recorded which). This chain uses TRBV12-3 or TRBV12-4 with TRBJ1-2, with no clear D. CDR3 residues: CASARDQTYGYTF. The CDR3 region has the DNA TGTGCCAGCGCCAGAGATCAGACCTATGGCTACACCTTC.